This T cell receptor (beta chain) was sequenced during a study of blood T cell repertoires in COVID-19. Study-wide context: PBMCs, B-cell-depleted T cells, or T cells were the source of the cDNA or gDNA that made up the material.

Assignment of participants to cohorts was predicated upon participant-reported clinical history. The V and J ends lost 7 bases and 2 bases, in that order; junction bases with no gene match: 8. There are 14 residues in the CDR3. Germline CDR1 is WSHSY and CDR2 is SAAADI. As processed by the authors: From reference gene primer amplification, estimates of nucleated cell counts were derived. The assay was immunoSEQ multiplex PCR, and TCRdb's table has in-frame clones only and misses some. The DNA was the basis for D and trimming; V, J and clone size are from that table. This table holds some 220,000 clones, around 85% found once.

The clonotype originates from a woman between 50 and 59 years old in a cohort exposed to, infected with or recovered from COVID-19 (not recorded which). The chain couples TRBV10-2 to TRBJ2-7; 7 bases fit TRBD1. Source material: PBMCs or T cells enriched from blood (not recorded which). CDR3 residues: CASNIDRAPYEQYF. The CDR3 bases are TGCGCCAGCAATATCGACAGGGCCCCCTACGAGCAGTACTTC.